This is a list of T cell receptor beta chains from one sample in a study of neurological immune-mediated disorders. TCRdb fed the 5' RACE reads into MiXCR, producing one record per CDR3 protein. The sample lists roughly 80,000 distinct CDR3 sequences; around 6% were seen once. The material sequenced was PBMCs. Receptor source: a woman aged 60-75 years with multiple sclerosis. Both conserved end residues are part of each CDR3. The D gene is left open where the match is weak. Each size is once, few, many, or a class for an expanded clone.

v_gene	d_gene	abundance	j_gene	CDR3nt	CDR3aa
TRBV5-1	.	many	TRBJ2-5	TGCGCCAGCAGCCGTGGACAGCAAGAGACCCAGTACTTC	CASSRGQQETQYF
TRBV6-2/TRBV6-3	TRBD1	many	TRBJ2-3	TGTGCCAGCAGGGTCCGGGACAGGGGGTCAGATACGCAGTATTTT	CASRVRDRGSDTQYF
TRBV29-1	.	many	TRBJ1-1	TGCAGCGTTGAGGAGGGGAATGCTGAAGCTTTCTTT	CSVEEGNAEAFF
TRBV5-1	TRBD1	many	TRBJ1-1	TGCGCCAGCAGGGGAGGACAGGGGAACACTGAAGCTTTCTTT	CASRGGQGNTEAFF
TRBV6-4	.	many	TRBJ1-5	TGTGCCAGCAGTGAGCAGCGGGATCAGCCCCAGCATTTT	CASSEQRDQPQHF
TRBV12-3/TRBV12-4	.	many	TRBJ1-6	TGTGCCAGCAGTTTAGTTGGAGGGAATTCACCCCTCCACTTT	CASSLVGGNSPLHF
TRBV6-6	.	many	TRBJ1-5	TGTGCCAGCAGACACAATCAGCCCCAGCATTTT	CASRHNQPQHF
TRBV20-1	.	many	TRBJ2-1	TGCAGTGCTAGGGTGGGGCGCGGCTACAATGAGCAGTTCTTC	CSARVGRGYNEQFF
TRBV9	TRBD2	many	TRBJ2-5	TGTGCCAGCAGCGTAGTAGGGGCGGGAGCCCTCCAAGAGACCCAGTACTTC	CASSVVGAGALQETQYF
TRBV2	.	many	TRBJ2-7	TGTGCCAGCAGTGCTTTGGGGTCCCAATCCTACGAGCAGTACTTC	CASSALGSQSYEQYF
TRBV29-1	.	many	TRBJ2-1	TGCAGCGTTGACAATAGGGGGGGGGCCGCCAATGAGCAGTTCTTC	CSVDNRGGAANEQFF
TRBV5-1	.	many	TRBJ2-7	TGCGCCAGCAGCCCTAACGGCCGGGCCAGCTCCTACGAGCAGTACTTC	CASSPNGRASSYEQYF
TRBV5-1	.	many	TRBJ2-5	TGCGCCAGCAGCTACAGTAGCCAAGAGACCCAGTACTTC	CASSYSSQETQYF
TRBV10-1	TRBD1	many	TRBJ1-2	TGCGCCAGCAGTGAACTCACAGGGGGCTCATACACCTTC	CASSELTGGSYTF
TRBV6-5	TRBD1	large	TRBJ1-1	TGTGCCAGCAGTTACTCGCTGGAGACTCCGACGGCAGGGGGAACTTTCTTT	CASSYSLETPTAGGTFF